This TCR beta chain comes out of a study of T-cell reconstitution after alpha-beta-depleted transplantation in children. Study-wide results and caveats: Newly produced T cells mostly accounted for T-cell counts and diversity one year post-transplant.

Unique molecular identifiers tagged the TCRbeta library. TCRdb reprocessed the PCR reads via MiXCR and lists one record per CDR3 protein. The sample has about 830,000 distinct CDR3 sequences; around 17% are singletons. Points on this clonotype: Its antigen is unknown.

The sequenced sample was PBMCs, mostly from graft donor cells, obtained 360 days after TCRalphabeta/CD19-depleted stem cell transplant. This sequence was found in a male patient younger than 18 who had a stem cell transplant for acute lymphoblastic leukemia, so the T cells may come from the graft donor.

For the CDR3, the DNA is TGTGCCAGCAGTCCCCACCTCGGGACTAGCGGGTACAATGAGCAGTTCTTC. Protein sequence: CASSPHLGTSGYNEQFF. The J gene is TRBJ2-1, the V gene TRBV12-3 or TRBV12-4; 12 bases line up with TRBD2. Trimming took 5 bases from V and 4 from J; bases not matched to a gene: 9. This CDR3 region has 17 residues.